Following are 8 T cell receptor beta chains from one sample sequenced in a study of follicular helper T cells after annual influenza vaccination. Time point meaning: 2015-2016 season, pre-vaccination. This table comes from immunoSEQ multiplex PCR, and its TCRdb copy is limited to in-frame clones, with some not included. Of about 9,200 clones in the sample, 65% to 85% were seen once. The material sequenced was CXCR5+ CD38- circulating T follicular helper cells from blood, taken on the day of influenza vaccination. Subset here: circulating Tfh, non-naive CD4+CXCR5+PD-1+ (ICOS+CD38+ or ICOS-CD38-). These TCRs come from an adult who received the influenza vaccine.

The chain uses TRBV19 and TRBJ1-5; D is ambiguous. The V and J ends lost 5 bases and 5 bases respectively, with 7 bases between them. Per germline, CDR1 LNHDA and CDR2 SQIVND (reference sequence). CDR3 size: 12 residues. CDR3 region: CASSDYDQPQHF. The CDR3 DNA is TGTGCCAGTAGTGATTACGATCAGCCCCAGCATTTT.

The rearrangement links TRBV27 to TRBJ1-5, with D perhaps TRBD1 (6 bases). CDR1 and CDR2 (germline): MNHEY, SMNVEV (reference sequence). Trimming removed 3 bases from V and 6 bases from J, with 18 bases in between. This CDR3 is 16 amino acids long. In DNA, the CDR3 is TGTGCCAGCAGTTTTTTGGGGGGCCCTGGGGGTCAGCCCCAGCATTTT. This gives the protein CASSFLGGPGGQPQHF.

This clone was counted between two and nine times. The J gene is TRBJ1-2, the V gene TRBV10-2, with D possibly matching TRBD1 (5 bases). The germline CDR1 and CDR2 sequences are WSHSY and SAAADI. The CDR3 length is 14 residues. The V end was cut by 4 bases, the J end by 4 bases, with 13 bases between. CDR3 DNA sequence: TGCGCCAGCAGTGGATCTGCAGGGAGCTATGGCTACACCTTC. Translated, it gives CASSGSAGSYGYTF.

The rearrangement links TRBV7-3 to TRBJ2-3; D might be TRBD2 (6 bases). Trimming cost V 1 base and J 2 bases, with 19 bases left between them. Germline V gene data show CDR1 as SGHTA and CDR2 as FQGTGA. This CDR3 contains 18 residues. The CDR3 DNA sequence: TGTGCCAGCAGCTTAAAACCCCCGTCGGGCGGGACCACAGATACGCAGTATTTT. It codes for CASSLKPPSGGTTDTQYF.

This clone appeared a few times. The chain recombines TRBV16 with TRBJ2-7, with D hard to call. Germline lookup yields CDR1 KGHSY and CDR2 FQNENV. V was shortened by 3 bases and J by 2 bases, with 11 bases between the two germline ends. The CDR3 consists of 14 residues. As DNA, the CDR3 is TGTGCCAGCAGCCATTTTAGGCGGACCTACGAGCAGTACTTC. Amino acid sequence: CASSHFRRTYEQYF.

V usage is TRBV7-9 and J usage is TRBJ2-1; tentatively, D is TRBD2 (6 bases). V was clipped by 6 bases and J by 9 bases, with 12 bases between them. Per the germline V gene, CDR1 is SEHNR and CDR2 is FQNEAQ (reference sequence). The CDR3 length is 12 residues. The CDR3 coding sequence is TGTGCCAGCAGTCCTGGAGGGAGTGAGCAGTTCTTC. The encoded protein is CASSPGGSEQFF.

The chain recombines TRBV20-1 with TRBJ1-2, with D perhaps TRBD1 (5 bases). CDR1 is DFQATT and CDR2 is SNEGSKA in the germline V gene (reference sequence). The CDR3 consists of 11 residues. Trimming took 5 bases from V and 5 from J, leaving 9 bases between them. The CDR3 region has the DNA TGCAGTGCTCGGGGCCCATATGGCTACACCTTC. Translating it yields CSARGPYGYTF.

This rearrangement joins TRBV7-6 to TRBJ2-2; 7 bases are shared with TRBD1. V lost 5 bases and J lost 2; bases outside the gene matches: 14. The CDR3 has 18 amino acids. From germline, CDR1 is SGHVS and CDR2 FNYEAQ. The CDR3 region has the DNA TGTGCCAGCAGCCCCTTCATACCCTCAGGGGGTAACACCGGGGAGCTGTTTTTT. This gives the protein CASSPFIPSGGNTGELFF. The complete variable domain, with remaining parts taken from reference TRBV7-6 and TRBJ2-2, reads GAGVSQSPRYKVTKRGQDVALRCDPISGHVSLYWYRQALGQGPEFLTYFNYEAQQDKSGLPNDRFSAERPEGSISTLTIQRTEQRDSAMYRCASSPFIPSGGNTGELFFGEGSRLTVL.